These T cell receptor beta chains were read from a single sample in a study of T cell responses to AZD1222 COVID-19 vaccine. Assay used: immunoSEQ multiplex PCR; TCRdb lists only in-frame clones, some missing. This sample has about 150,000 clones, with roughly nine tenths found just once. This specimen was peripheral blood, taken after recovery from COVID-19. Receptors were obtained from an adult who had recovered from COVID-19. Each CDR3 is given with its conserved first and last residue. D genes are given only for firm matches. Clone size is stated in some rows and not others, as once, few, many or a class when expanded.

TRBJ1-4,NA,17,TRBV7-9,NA,TGTGCCAGCAGCTTAAACCATGCGACGGACCTTAATGAAAAACTGTTTTTT,CASSLNHATDLNEKLFF
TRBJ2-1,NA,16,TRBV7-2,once,TGTGCCAGCAGCTTAGTCGCAGGGGGGGTCTACAATGAGCAGTTCTTC,CASSLVAGGVYNEQFF
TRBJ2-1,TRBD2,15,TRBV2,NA,TGTGCCAGCAGTAGGACTAGCGGGAGGGCCGATGAGCAGTTCTTC,CASSRTSGRADEQFF
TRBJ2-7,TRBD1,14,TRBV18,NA,TGTGCCAGCTCACCCGCCGGGACAGGTTACGAGCAGTACTTC,CASSPAGTGYEQYF
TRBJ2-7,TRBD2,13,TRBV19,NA,TGTGCCAGTAGTATCGGGGGGGAGGCCGAGCAGTACTTC,CASSIGGEAEQYF
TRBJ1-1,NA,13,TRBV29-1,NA,TGCAGCGCTAAACAGGGTAAGGGAGCTGAAGCTTTCTTT,CSAKQGKGAEAFF
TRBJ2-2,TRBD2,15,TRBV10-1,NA,TGCGCCAGCAGTGAAGCCGGGACTAGCGGGAAAACGCTGTTTTTT,CASSEAGTSGKTLFF
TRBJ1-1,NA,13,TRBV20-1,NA,TGCAGTGCTAGTTGGAGAGGGAACACTGAAGCTTTCTTT,CSASWRGNTEAFF
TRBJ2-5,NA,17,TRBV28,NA,TGTGCCAGCAGTTTAGGGTGGCGAGCGCATGTGGGGGAGACCCAGTACTTC,CASSLGWRAHVGETQYF
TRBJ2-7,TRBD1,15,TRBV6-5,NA,TGTGCCAGCAGTTACCGGGGACAGGGTGTTTACGAGCAGTACTTC,CASSYRGQGVYEQYF
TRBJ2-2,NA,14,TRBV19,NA,TGTGCCAGTAGCTCCGGTGGGGACACCGGGGAGCTGTTTTTT,CASSSGGDTGELFF
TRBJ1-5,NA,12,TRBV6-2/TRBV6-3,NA,TGTGCCAGCAGTTCTGGGACTCAGCCCCAGCATTTT,CASSSGTQPQHF
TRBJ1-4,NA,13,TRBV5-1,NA,TGCGCCAGCAGCTTGGGTCTCAATGAAAAACTGTTTTTT,CASSLGLNEKLFF
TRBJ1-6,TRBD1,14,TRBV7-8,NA,TGTGCCAGCAACGGACAGGGGAAAAATTCACCCCTCCACTTT,CASNGQGKNSPLHF
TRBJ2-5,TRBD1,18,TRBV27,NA,TGTGCCAGCAGTCCCCTAACCGGGACAGGGCCACTGAAAGAGACCCAGTACTTC,CASSPLTGTGPLKETQYF
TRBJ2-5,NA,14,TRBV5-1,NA,TGCGCCAGCACAAGGTCCTCGTACCAAGAGACCCAGTACTTC,CASTRSSYQETQYF
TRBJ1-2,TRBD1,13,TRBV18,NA,TGTGCCAGCTCACCTGGGACAGACCCCCACTACACCTTC,CASSPGTDPHYTF
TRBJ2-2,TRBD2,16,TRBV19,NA,TGTGCCAGTTTCGATTTCGGGGGGGCCAACACCGGGGAGCTGTTTTTT,CASFDFGGANTGELFF
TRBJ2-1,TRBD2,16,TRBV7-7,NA,TGTGCCAGCAGCCCCTACTACGGGGGGGCCTACAATGAGCAATTCTTC,CASSPYYGGAYNEQFF
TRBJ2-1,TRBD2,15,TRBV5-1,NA,TGCGCCAGCAGCACCGGACTAGCGGGGGACAATGAGCAGTTCTTC,CASSTGLAGDNEQFF
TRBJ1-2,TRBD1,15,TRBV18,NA,TGTGCCAGCTCACCCGGGACAGGGGGCGACTATGGCTACACCTTC,CASSPGTGGDYGYTF
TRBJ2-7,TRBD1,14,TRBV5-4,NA,TGTGCCAGCAGTAAGCGACAGGGGTTCAACGAGCAGTACTTC,CASSKRQGFNEQYF
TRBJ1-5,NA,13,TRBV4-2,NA,TGTGCCAGCAGCGACCAGTACAATCAGCCCCAGCATTTT,CASSDQYNQPQHF
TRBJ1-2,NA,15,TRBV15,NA,TGTGCCACCAGCAGGACTCCGGCCAGGGATTATGGCTACACCTTC,CATSRTPARDYGYTF
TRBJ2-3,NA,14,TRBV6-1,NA,TGTGCCAGCAGTGAAGGCGGGCTCCGCGATACGCAGTATTTT,CASSEGGLRDTQYF
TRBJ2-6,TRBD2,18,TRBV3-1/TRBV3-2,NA,TGTGCCAGCAGCCAAGATCGGGAGGGTTATAGTGGGGCCAACGTCCTGACTTTC,CASSQDREGYSGANVLTF
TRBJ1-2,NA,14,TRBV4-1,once,TGCGCCAGCAGCCAAGGGTGGGCTAACTATGGCTACACCTTC,CASSQGWANYGYTF
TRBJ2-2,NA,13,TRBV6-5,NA,TGTGCCAGCAGTTATCAACTGACCGGGGAGCTGTTTTTT,CASSYQLTGELFF
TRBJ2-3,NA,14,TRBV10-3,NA,TGTGCCATCAGAGAGACAGGTTCCCCAGATACGCAGTATTTT,CAIRETGSPDTQYF
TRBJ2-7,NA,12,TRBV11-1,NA,TGTGCCAGCAGCTTAGACACCTACGAGCAGTACTTC,CASSLDTYEQYF
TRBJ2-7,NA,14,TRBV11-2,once,TGTGCCAGCACCACGAATCGGGGGACGTACGAGCAGTACTTC,CASTTNRGTYEQYF
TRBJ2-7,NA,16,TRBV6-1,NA,TGTGCCAGCAGTGATTGGTTAGGCCTGGGCTCCTACGAGCAGTACTTC,CASSDWLGLGSYEQYF
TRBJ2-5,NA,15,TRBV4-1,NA,TGCGCCAGCAGCCAAGATCGGGTCGAGATGGGGACCCAGTACTTC,CASSQDRVEMGTQYF
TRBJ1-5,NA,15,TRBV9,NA,TGTGCCAGCAGCGTAGTGAGGTGGTCCAATCAGCCCCAGCATTTT,CASSVVRWSNQPQHF
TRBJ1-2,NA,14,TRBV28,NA,TGTGCCAGCAGGACCCCAGGAGTCTTCTATGGCTACACCTTC,CASRTPGVFYGYTF
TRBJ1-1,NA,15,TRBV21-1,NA,TGTGCCAGCAGCAAAGCGGAGGGGAAGAACACTGAAGCTTTCTTT,CASSKAEGKNTEAFF
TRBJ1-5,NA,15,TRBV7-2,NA,TGTGCCAGCAGCTTAAGCCCGAGGGCTAGCGGGCCCCAGCATTTT,CASSLSPRASGPQHF
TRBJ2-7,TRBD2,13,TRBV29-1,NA,TGCAGCGTTGCCTCTAGCGGGAGTTACGAGCAGTACTTC,CSVASSGSYEQYF
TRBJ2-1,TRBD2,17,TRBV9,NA,TGTGCCAGCAGCGTAGAGGCTAGCGGGTCCGGACCGGCTGCGCAGTTCTTC,CASSVEASGSGPAAQFF
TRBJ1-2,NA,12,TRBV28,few,TGTGCCAGCAGCCCGGGGAGCTATGGCTACACCTTC,CASSPGSYGYTF
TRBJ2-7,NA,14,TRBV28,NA,TGTGCCAGCATCATGACGGGAGAATTCTACGAGCAGTACTTC,CASIMTGEFYEQYF
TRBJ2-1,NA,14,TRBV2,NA,TGTGCCTCCTCCGGGAGTGGGTCCTACAATGAGCAGTTCTTC,CASSGSGSYNEQFF
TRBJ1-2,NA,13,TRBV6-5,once,TGTGCCAGCAGACCCCCAGGGGACTATGGCTACACCTTC,CASRPPGDYGYTF
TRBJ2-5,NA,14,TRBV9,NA,TGTGCCAGCAGCGTGGCAGGGGAAGGGAGAACCCAGTACTTC,CASSVAGEGRTQYF
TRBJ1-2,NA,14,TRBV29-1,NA,TGCAGCGGCATCCAGGGATGGGAGTACTATGGCTACACCTTC,CSGIQGWEYYGYTF
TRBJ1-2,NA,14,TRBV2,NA,TGTGCCAGCACTCCCCCAGCAGGGTACTATGGCTACACCTTC,CASTPPAGYYGYTF
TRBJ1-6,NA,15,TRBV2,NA,TGTGCCAGCAGTGAAATAGGACAGTCGAATTCACCCCTCCACTTT,CASSEIGQSNSPLHF
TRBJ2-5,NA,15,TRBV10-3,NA,TGTGCCATCAGTGAGTCCGGGGGCGCGGGGGAGACCCAGTACTTC,CAISESGGAGETQYF
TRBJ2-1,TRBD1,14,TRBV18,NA,TGTGCCAGCTCACCCGGACAGGGGGCTGGTGAGCAGTTCTTC,CASSPGQGAGEQFF
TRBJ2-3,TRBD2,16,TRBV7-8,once,TGTGCCAGCAGACCTGGGACTAGCGGGAGTTCAGATACGCAGTATTTT,CASRPGTSGSSDTQYF